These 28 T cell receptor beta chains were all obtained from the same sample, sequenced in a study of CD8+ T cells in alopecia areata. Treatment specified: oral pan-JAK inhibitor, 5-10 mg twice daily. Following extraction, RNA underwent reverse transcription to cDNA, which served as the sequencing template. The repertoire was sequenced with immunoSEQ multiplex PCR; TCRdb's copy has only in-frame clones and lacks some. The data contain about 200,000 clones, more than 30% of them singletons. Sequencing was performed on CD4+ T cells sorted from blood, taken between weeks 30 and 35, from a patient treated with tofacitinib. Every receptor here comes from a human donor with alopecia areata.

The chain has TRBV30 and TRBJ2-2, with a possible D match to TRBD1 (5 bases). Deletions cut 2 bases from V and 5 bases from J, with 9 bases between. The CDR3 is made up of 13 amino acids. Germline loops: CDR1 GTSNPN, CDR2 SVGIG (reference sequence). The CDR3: CAWSRSGTGELFF. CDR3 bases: TGTGCCTGGAGTCGGTCAGGGACCGGGGAGCTGTTTTTT.

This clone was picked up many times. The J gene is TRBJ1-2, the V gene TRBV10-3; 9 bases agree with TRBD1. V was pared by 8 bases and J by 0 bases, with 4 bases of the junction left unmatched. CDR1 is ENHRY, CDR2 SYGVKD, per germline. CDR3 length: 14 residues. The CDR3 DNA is TGTGCCATCGGGAGACAGGGGGCTAACTATGGCTACACCTTC. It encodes CAIGRQGANYGYTF.

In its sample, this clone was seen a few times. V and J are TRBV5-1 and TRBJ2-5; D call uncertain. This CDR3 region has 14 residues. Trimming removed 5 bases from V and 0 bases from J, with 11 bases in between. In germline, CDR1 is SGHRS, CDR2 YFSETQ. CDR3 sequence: CASRMGSYQETQYF. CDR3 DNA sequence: TGCGCCAGCAGAATGGGGTCGTACCAAGAGACCCAGTACTTC.

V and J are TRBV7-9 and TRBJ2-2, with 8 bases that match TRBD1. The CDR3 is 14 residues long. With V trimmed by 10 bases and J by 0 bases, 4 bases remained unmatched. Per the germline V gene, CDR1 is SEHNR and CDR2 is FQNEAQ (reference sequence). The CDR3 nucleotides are TGTGCCATAACAGGGGGGACGAACACCGGGGAGCTGTTTTTT. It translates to CAITGGTNTGELFF.

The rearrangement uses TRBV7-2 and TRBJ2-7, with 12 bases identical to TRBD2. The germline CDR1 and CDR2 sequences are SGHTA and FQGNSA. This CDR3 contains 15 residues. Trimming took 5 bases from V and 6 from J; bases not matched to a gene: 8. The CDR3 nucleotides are TGTGCCAGCAGCCAAGAGACTAGCGGGAGAGGCGAGCAGTACTTC. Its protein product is CASSQETSGRGEQYF.

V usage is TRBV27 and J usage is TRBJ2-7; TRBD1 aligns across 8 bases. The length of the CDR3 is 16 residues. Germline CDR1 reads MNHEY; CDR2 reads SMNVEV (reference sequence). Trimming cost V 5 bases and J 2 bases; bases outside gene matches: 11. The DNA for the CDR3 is TGTGCCAGCAGTCCGACCCCCGGGACAGGTCCCTACGAGCAGTACTTC. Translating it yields CASSPTPGTGPYEQYF.

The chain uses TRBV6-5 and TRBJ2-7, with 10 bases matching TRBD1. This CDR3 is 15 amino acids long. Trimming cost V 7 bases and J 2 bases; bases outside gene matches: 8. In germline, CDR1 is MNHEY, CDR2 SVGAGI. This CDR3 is CASTTAGTGAYEQYF. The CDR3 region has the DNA TGTGCCAGCACCACCGCCGGGACAGGGGCCTACGAGCAGTACTTC.

CDR3 loop: CASSESGGSYEQYF. CDR3 DNA: TGCGCCAGCAGTGAGTCGGGGGGCTCCTACGAGCAGTACTTC. This chain joins TRBV10-1 and TRBJ2-7, with D possibly matching TRBD2 (6 bases). The germline CDR1 and CDR2 sequences are WNHNN and SYGVQD (reference sequence). Trimming removed 0 bases from V and 0 bases from J, with 6 bases in between. The CDR3 consists of 14 residues.

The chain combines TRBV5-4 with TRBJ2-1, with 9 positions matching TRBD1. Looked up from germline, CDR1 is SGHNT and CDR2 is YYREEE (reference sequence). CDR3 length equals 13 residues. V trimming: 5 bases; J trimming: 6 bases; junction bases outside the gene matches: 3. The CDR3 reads CASRGTGINEQFF. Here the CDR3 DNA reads TGTGCCAGCAGGGGGACAGGGATCAATGAGCAGTTCTTC.

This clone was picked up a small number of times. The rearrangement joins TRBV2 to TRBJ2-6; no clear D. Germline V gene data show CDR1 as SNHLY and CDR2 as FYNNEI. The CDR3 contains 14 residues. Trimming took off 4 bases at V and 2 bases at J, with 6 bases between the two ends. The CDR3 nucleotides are TGTGCCAGCAGTGGGGCTGCTGGGGCCAACGTCCTGACTTTC. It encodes CASSGAAGANVLTF.

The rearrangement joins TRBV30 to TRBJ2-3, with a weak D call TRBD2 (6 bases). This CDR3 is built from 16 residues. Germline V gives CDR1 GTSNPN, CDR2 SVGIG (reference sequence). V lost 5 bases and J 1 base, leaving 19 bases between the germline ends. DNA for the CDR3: TGTGCCTGGGCCCTTGGTTCTCTAGCGCGCACAGATACGCAGTATTTT. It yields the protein CAWALGSLARTDTQYF. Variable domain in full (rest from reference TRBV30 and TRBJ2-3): SQTIHQWPATLVQPVGSPLSLECTVEGTSNPNLYWYRQAAGRGLQLLFYSVGIGQISSEVPQNLSASRPQDRQFILSSKKLLLSDSGFYLCAWALGSLARTDTQYFGPGTRLTVL.

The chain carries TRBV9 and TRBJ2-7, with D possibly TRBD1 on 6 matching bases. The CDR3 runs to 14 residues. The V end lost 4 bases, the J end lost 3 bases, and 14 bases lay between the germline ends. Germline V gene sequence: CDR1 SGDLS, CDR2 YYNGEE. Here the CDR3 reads CASSPWTEHYEQYF. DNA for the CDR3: TGTGCCAGCAGCCCTTGGACAGAGCACTACGAGCAGTACTTC.

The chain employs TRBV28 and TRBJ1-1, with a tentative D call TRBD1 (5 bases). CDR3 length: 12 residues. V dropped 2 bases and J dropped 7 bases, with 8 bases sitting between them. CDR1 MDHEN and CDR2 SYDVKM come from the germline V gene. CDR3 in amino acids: CASSLKGYEAFF. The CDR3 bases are TGTGCCAGCAGTTTAAAGGGGTATGAAGCTTTCTTT.

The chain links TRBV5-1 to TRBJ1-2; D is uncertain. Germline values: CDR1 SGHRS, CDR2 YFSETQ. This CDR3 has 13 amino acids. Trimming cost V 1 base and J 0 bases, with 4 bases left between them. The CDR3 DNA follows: TGCGCCAGCAGCTTGACAACTAACTATGGCTACACCTTC. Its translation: CASSLTTNYGYTF.

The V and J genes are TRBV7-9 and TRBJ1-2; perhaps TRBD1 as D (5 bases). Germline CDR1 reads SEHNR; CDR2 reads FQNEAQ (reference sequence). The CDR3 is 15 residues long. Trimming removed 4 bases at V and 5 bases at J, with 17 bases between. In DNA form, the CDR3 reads TGTGCCAGCAGCTCTTGGGACCTTAAGCTTTATGGCTACACCTTC. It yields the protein CASSSWDLKLYGYTF.

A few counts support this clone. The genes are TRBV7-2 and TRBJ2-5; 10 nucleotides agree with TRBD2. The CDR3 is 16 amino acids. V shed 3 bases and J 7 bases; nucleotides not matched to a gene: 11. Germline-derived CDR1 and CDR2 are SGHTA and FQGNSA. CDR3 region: CASSFTSGAGMSTQYF. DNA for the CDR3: TGTGCCAGCAGCTTCACTAGCGGGGCTGGCATGTCGACCCAGTACTTC. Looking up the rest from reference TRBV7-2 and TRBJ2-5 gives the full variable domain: GAGVSQSPSNKVTEKGKDVELRCDPISGHTALYWYRQSLGQGLEFLIYFQGNSAPDKSGLPSDRFSAERTGGSVSTLTIQRTQQEDSAVYLCASSFTSGAGMSTQYFGPGTRLLVL.

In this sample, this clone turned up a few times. CDR3: CAWTTGQPTGELFF. Written as DNA, the CDR3 is TGTGCCTGGACCACGGGACAGCCCACCGGGGAGCTGTTTTTT. The chain joins TRBV30 to TRBJ2-2, with 7 bases identical to TRBD1. The CDR3 is made up of 14 amino acids. The ends lost 4 bases at V and 4 bases at J; junction bases unmatched: 6. Germline values: CDR1 GTSNPN, CDR2 SVGIG (reference sequence). Variable domain in full (rest from reference TRBV30 and TRBJ2-2): SQTIHQWPATLVQPVGSPLSLECTVEGTSNPNLYWYRQAAGRGLQLLFYSVGIGQISSEVPQNLSASRPQDRQFILSSKKLLLSDSGFYLCAWTTGQPTGELFFGEGSRLTVL.

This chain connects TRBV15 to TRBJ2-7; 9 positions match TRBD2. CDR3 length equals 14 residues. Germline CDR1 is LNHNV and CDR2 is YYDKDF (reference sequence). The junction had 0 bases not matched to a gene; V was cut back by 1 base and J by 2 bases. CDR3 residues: CATSRGLAAYEQYF. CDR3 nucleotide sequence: TGTGCCACCAGCAGAGGACTAGCGGCCTACGAGCAGTACTTC.

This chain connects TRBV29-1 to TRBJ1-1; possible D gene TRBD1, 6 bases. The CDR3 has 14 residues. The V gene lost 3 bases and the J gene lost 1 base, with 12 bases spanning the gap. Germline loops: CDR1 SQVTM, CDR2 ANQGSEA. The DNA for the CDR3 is TGCAGCGTTGAGTGGGGCAGGGGGAACACTGAAGCTTTCTTT. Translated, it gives CSVEWGRGNTEAFF. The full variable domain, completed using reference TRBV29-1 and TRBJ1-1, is SAVISQKPSRDICQRGTSLTIQCQVDSQVTMMFWYRQQPGQSLTLIATANQGSEATYESGFVIDKFPISRPNLTFSTLTVSNMSPEDSSIYLCSVEWGRGNTEAFFGQGTRLTVV.

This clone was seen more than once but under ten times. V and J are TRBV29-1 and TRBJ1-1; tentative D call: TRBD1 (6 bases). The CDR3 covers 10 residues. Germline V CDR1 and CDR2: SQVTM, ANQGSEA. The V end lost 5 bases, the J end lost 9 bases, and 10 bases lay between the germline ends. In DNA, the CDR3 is TGCAGCGTTAGACAGGTGAAAGCTTTCTTT. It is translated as CSVRQVKAFF.

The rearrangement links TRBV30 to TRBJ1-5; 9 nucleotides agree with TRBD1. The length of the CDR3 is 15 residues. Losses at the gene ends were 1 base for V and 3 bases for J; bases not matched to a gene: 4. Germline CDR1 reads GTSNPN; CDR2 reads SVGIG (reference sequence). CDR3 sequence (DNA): TGTGCCTGGAGTGGGACAGGGGCCTTCAATCAGCCCCAGCATTTT. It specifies CAWSGTGAFNQPQHF.

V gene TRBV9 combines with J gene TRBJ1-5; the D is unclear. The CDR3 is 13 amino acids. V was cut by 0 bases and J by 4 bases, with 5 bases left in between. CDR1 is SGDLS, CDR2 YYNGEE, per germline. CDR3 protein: CASSVEWNQPQHF. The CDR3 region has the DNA TGTGCCAGCAGCGTAGAGTGGAATCAGCCCCAGCATTTT.

CDR3 sequence (DNA): TGTGCCAGCGAGACACGGGGAGTTTCTAACACAGATACGCAGTATTTT. This sequence encodes CASETRGVSNTDTQYF. The chain has TRBV28 and TRBJ2-3, with a possible D match to TRBD2 (5 bases). Trimming pared 8 bases from V and 2 bases from J, leaving 20 bases between. The V gene's germline CDR1 is MDHEN and CDR2 SYDVKM. The CDR3 runs to 16 residues.

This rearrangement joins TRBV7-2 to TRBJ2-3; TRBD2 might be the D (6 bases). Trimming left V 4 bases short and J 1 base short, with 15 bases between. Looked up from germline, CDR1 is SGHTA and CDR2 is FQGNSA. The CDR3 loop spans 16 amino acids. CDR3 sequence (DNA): TGTGCCAGCAGCTCCTTCGGGGGAGGAGGCACAGATACGCAGTATTTT. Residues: CASSSFGGGGTDTQYF.

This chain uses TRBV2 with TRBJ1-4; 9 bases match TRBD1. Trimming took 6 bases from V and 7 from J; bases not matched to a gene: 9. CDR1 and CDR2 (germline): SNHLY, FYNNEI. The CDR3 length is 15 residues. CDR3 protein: CASSPQGTGIEKLFF. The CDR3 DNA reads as TGTGCCAGCAGCCCTCAAGGGACAGGGATTGAAAAACTGTTTTTT.

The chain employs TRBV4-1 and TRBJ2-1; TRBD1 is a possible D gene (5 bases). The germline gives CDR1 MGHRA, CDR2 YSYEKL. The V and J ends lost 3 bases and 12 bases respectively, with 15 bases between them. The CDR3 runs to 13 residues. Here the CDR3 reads CASSQTDRRGQFF. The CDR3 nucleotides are TGCGCCAGCAGCCAGACTGACAGAAGAGGGCAGTTCTTC.

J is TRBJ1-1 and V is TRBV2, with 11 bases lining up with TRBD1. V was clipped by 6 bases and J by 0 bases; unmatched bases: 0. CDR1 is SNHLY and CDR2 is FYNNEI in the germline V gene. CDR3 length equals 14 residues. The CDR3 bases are TGTGCCAGCAGGGACAGGGGGCTGAACACTGAAGCTTTCTTT. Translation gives CASRDRGLNTEAFF.

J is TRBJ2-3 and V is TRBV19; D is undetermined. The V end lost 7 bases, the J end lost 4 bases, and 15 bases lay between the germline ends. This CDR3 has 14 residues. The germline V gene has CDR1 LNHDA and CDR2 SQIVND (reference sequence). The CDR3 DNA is TGTGCCAGTAAAGTCTCCTCGGCTTCAGATACGCAGTATTTT. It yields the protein CASKVSSASDTQYF.